This TCR beta chain was sequenced for a study of OX40 agonist ivuxolimab in advanced cancers. The CDR3 has 13 amino acids. Trimming left V 2 bases short and J 7 bases short, with 8 bases between. Germline V CDR1 and CDR2: SEHNR, FQNEAQ (reference sequence). Assay used: immunoSEQ multiplex PCR; TCRdb lists only in-frame clones, some missing. The sample contains tens of thousands of clones, over 75% of which appear only once. The sequence was obtained from an adult with an advanced solid tumor such as melanoma, head and neck, liver or kidney cancer. The gene calls are TRBV7-9 and TRBJ1-4; D remains unclear. The material sequenced was CD4+ or CD8+ T cells sorted from blood, taken in a trial of the OX40 agonist ivuxolimab. CDR3 coding DNA: TGTGCCAGCAGCTTAACCGTAGGTGAAAAACTGTTTTTT. It yields the protein CASSLTVGEKLFF. The whole variable domain, filled in from reference TRBV7-9 and TRBJ1-4, reads DTGVSQNPRHKITKRGQNVTFRCDPISEHNRLYWYRQTLGQGPEFLTYFQNEAQLEKSRLLSDRFSAERPKGSFSTLEIQRTEQGDSAMYLCASSLTVGEKLFFGSGTQLSVL.